This is a list of T cell receptor beta chains from one sample in a study of OX40 agonist ivuxolimab in advanced cancers. This table comes from immunoSEQ multiplex PCR, and its TCRdb copy is limited to in-frame clones, with some not included. The data hold over 45,000 clones, with approximately 85% observed a single time. The source material was CD4+ or CD8+ T cells sorted from blood, sampled in a trial of the OX40 agonist ivuxolimab. The receptor source for this set is an adult with an advanced solid tumor such as melanoma, head and neck, liver or kidney cancer. CDR3s include the opening cysteine and the closing phenylalanine or tryptophan. A D gene is named only where the DNA matches it firmly. The size of a clone is reported for some rows only, either as once, few or many, or as a class for expanded clones.

j_gene	abundance	v_gene	d_gene	CDR3nt	CDR3aa
TRBJ2-3	.	TRBV9	.	TGTGCCAGCAGCGTAGTGGGGCGGAGCACAGATACGCAGTATTTT	CASSVVGRSTDTQYF
TRBJ2-1	.	TRBV29-1	.	TGCAGCGTTGCCCCAAGGGGGGGGGAAGCCAATGAGCAGTTCTTC	CSVAPRGGEANEQFF
TRBJ2-7	.	TRBV5-6	TRBD1	TGTGCCAGCAGCTTGGCGGGGGGACAGGGACCCTACGAGCAGTACTTC	CASSLAGGQGPYEQYF
TRBJ2-2	.	TRBV7-2	.	TGTGCCAGCAGCTTTCTTCCGGGACGTAGTGCCACCGGGGAGCTGTTTTTT	CASSFLPGRSATGELFF
TRBJ2-2	.	TRBV27	.	TGTGCCAGCAGCCCCGATAGCGGATACACCGGGGAGCTGTTTTTT	CASSPDSGYTGELFF
TRBJ2-1	.	TRBV9	TRBD2	TGTGCCAGCAGCCCGGGACTAGCGGAAAAATACTCCTACAATGAGCAGTTCTTC	CASSPGLAEKYSYNEQFF
TRBJ1-5	.	TRBV7-6	.	TGTGCCAGCAGCCTGGGGGAAGGGCAGCGCAATCAGCCCCAGCATTTT	CASSLGEGQRNQPQHF
TRBJ2-2	few	TRBV2	TRBD1	TGTGCCAGCAGGGAGACAGGGTCGACGGCCGGGGAGCTGTTTTTT	CASRETGSTAGELFF
TRBJ1-2	.	TRBV25-1	.	TGTGCCAGCAGTGACGGGAGAACATTTGGACTTTATGGCTACACCTTC	CASSDGRTFGLYGYTF
TRBJ2-2	few	TRBV5-3	TRBD2	TGTGCCAGAAGCTCAGCGGGAGCTCCCCCCGGGGAGCTGTTTTTT	CARSSAGAPPGELFF
TRBJ1-1	.	TRBV5-1	.	TGCGCCAGCAGCAACCCGGGGCCTAAGGCTTTCTTT	CASSNPGPKAFF
TRBJ1-6	.	TRBV6-4	.	TGTGCCAGCAGGGACAGCCTAAATCCACCCCTCCACTTT	CASRDSLNPPLHF
TRBJ1-5	.	TRBV10-3	.	TGTGCCATCGGGGTGGAAATTTTTCAGCCCCAGCATTTT	CAIGVEIFQPQHF
TRBJ1-4	.	TRBV4-2	TRBD1	TGTGCCAGCAGCCGGGACAGTTCGAGCAGTAATGAAAAACTGTTTTTT	CASSRDSSSSNEKLFF
TRBJ2-7	.	TRBV6-6	.	TGTGCCAGCAGTTACTCCAAAACTAGCTACGAGCAGTACTTC	CASSYSKTSYEQYF
TRBJ2-1	.	TRBV14	TRBD2	TGTGCCAGCAGCCAGAGGGGACTAGCGAGAAGTGAGCAGTTCTTC	CASSQRGLARSEQFF
TRBJ2-2	.	TRBV5-8	TRBD1	TGTGCCAGCAGCTTGGACAGGGGAGCCGGGGAGCTGTTTTTT	CASSLDRGAGELFF
TRBJ2-3	.	TRBV5-1	TRBD2	TGCGCCAGCAGCTTGGACCCTACCCCTATCTCCGGGGCTAGCGGGAGAAATGGCGATACGCAGTATTTT	CASSLDPTPISGASGRNGDTQYF
TRBJ2-2	few	TRBV11-2	.	TGTGCCAGCAGCCCACCCAGAGCGAGGAGCACCGGGGAGCTGTTTTTT	CASSPPRARSTGELFF
TRBJ2-3	.	TRBV18	.	TGTGCCAGCTCACCATCGTCCCTGGGAGATACGCAGTATTTT	CASSPSSLGDTQYF
TRBJ2-7	.	TRBV25-1	.	TGTGCCACCTCCGGACGGACCTACGAGCAGTACTTC	CATSGRTYEQYF
TRBJ2-7	.	TRBV19	TRBD1	TGTGCCAGTAGCCGGGACAGGGGGCCCTACGAGCAGTACTTC	CASSRDRGPYEQYF
TRBJ1-2	.	TRBV5-5	TRBD1	TGTGCCAGCAGCTTGACCCCCGTGACAGGGTCGACCTATGGCTACACCTTC	CASSLTPVTGSTYGYTF
TRBJ2-3	.	TRBV5-1	.	TGCGCCAGCAGCTCCGGGGACACAGATACGCAGTATTTT	CASSSGDTDTQYF
TRBJ1-1	.	TRBV5-6	TRBD1	TGTGCCAGCAGCTTGCAGGGGGCGGGGAACACTGAAGCTTTCTTT	CASSLQGAGNTEAFF
TRBJ2-5	few	TRBV5-1	.	TGCGCCAGCAGCTTCGAGGGTCGGGAGACCCAGTACTTC	CASSFEGRETQYF
TRBJ1-2	.	TRBV6-5	TRBD1	TGTGCCAGCAGTTCACCGGGACAGGGCTTGGCTGGCTACACCTTC	CASSSPGQGLAGYTF
TRBJ2-1	.	TRBV18	TRBD1	TGTGCCAGCGCTATACGGACAGGGGACAATGAGCAGTTCTTC	CASAIRTGDNEQFF
TRBJ1-1	.	TRBV4-1	.	TGCGCCAGCAGCCGCCTAATTGACAGTGTCGAAGCTTTCTTT	CASSRLIDSVEAFF
TRBJ2-1	.	TRBV2	TRBD2	TGTGCCAGCAGGGGGACTAGCGGGAGCTCGGGTGAGCAGTTCTTC	CASRGTSGSSGEQFF
TRBJ1-3	.	TRBV7-9	.	TGTGCCAGCAGCCCGGACTCTGGAAACACCATATATTTT	CASSPDSGNTIYF
TRBJ2-7	.	TRBV2	TRBD1	TGTGCCAGCAGTGAACGTCGGGGGACAGGGGGGCTCGAGCAGTACTTC	CASSERRGTGGLEQYF
TRBJ1-1	.	TRBV5-6	TRBD1	TGTGCCAGCAGCGGCGACAGGGGGACTGAAGCTTTCTTT	CASSGDRGTEAFF
TRBJ2-7	.	TRBV28	.	TGTGCCAGCAGTTTTAGGCGGAACTACGAGCAGTACTTC	CASSFRRNYEQYF
TRBJ2-1	.	TRBV4-1	.	TGCGCCAGCAGCCAAGATGTCGGCCTCCGGGGGGAGCAGTTCTTC	CASSQDVGLRGEQFF
TRBJ2-5	.	TRBV7-2	TRBD1	TGTGCCAGCAGCTCGACGGGACAGGGTATAGAGACCCAGTACTTC	CASSSTGQGIETQYF
TRBJ2-7	.	TRBV4-1	.	TGCGCCAGCAGCCCGGGGCTCGGGGGACGGCGCTCCTACGAGCAGTACTTC	CASSPGLGGRRSYEQYF
TRBJ2-3	.	TRBV29-1	.	TGCAGCGTTGAGACCCCGGGCCCCACGGACCTTGATACGCAGTATTTT	CSVETPGPTDLDTQYF
TRBJ2-7	few	TRBV28	.	TGTGCCAGCAGCCAATCGGTGAGGGTGGCCTACGAGCAGTACTTC	CASSQSVRVAYEQYF